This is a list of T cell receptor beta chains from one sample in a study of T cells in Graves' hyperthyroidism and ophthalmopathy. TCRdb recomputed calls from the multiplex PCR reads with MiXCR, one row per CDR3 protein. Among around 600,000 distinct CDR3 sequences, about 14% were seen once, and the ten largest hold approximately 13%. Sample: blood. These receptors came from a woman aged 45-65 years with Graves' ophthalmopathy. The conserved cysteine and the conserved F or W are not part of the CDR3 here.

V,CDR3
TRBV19,ASSIVPKNTEAF
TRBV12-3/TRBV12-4,ASSLVEGNQPQH
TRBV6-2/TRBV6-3,ASTPRSGMFSGNTIY
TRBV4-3,ASSQGVWGSGNEQF
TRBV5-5,ASSARDGSETQY
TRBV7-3,ASSPTTGEKDGYT
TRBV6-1,ASTLGGGGNTIY
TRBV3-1,ASSQDRLSYNEQF
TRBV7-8,ASSPIAGGSTGELF
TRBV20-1,SARRNNRDEQY
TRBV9,ASTRAGLAGINEQF
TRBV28,ASSRAAYEQY
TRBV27,ASSLLGQNQYEQY
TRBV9,ASSPTAFGTDTQY
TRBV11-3,ASSSPGAGELF
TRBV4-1,ASSQFPEGSTGELF
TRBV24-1,ATSQRGYEQY